This T cell receptor beta chain was sequenced during a study of cytomegalovirus exposure and HLA in healthy donors. Study-wide points: Later examination showed HLA-associated TCR beta chains had greater clonal expansion than equally common others. Researchers catalogued under 200 TCR beta chains as cytomegalovirus-associated.

PCR amplification relied on 60 Vbeta primers (plus 13 Jbeta primers). Per the original data handling: Unique TCR beta chains numbered 60 million to 100 million in a later analysis, with roughly 10 million shared. Generated by immunoSEQ multiplex PCR, the TCRdb table keeps only in-frame clones and is missing some. V and J calls and clone size are given by that table; D and trimming were obtained from the DNA. The table shows 150,000 to 200,000 clones, with 75% to 80% occurring only once. In the case of this clone: The target antigen is unknown.

In germline, CDR1 is MNHNY, CDR2 SVGAGI (reference sequence). J gave up 9 bases and V 4 bases, and 3 bases lay outside the gene matches. The CDR3 runs to 12 residues. The V gene is TRBV6-6, the J gene TRBJ2-1, with 7 positions matching TRBD2. The sample comprised PBMCs. The receptor's source is a woman younger than 45 in good health and CMV-seropositive. The CDR3 region is CASSFGGSEQFF. The CDR3 bases are TGTGCCAGCAGTTTCGGGGGGAGTGAGCAGTTCTTC.